This is a list of T cell receptor beta chains from one sample in a study of blood T cell repertoires in COVID-19. TCRdb's copy holds only in-frame clones and misses some; the assay was immunoSEQ multiplex PCR. The sample contains over 300,000 clones, 70% to 90% of which appear only once. The sample consisted of peripheral blood. The receptors were gathered from a human donor in a cohort sampled during active COVID-19. CDR3s include the opening cysteine and the closing phenylalanine or tryptophan. A D gene is named only where the DNA matches it firmly. Expanded clones are given a class, and other clones once, few, many or no size at all.

D gene: .; V gene: TRBV6-6; J gene: TRBJ1-2; clone size: few; CDR3 DNA: TGTGCCAGCAGCTCCGCCAGAGGTTCTGTCTATGGCTACACCTTC; CDR3 protein: CASSSARGSVYGYTF
D gene: .; V gene: TRBV5-6; J gene: TRBJ2-2; clone size: few; CDR3 DNA: TGTGCCAGCAGCTCCCAGGCTACGGGGGACCTCACCGGGGAGCTGTTTTTT; CDR3 protein: CASSSQATGDLTGELFF
D gene: TRBD2; V gene: TRBV18; J gene: TRBJ2-7; clone size: .; CDR3 DNA: TGTGCCAGCTCACCAAGGCGGGGGGCATTAAACGAGCAGTACTTC; CDR3 protein: CASSPRRGALNEQYF
D gene: .; V gene: TRBV7-9; J gene: TRBJ1-1; clone size: .; CDR3 DNA: TGTGCCAGCAGCCCCGGTCGGGGGGAAGCTTTCTTT; CDR3 protein: CASSPGRGEAFF
D gene: TRBD1; V gene: TRBV24-1; J gene: TRBJ2-5; clone size: .; CDR3 DNA: TGTGCCACCAGTGACCTTCAGGGGGAAGAGACCCAGTACTTC; CDR3 protein: CATSDLQGEETQYF
D gene: .; V gene: TRBV29-1; J gene: TRBJ1-1; clone size: .; CDR3 DNA: TGCAGCGTTGAAAAGGGCGAGGGAGGACGGGGCGCTTTCTTT; CDR3 protein: CSVEKGEGGRGAFF
D gene: .; V gene: TRBV7-3; J gene: TRBJ1-5; clone size: .; CDR3 DNA: TGTGCCAGCAGCCCACAGCCGGGGGGGCCCCAGCATTTT; CDR3 protein: CASSPQPGGPQHF
D gene: TRBD2; V gene: TRBV15; J gene: TRBJ2-1; clone size: once; CDR3 DNA: TGTGCCACCAGCAGAGATCTTTTGACTAGCGGGGGGGACTCCTACAATGAGCAGTTCTTC; CDR3 protein: CATSRDLLTSGGDSYNEQFF
D gene: TRBD2; V gene: TRBV7-3; J gene: TRBJ2-2; clone size: .; CDR3 DNA: TGTGCCAGCAGCTTATCTAGACTAGCAGGCACCGGGGAGCTGTTTTTT; CDR3 protein: CASSLSRLAGTGELFF
D gene: .; V gene: TRBV12-3/TRBV12-4; J gene: TRBJ2-1; clone size: .; CDR3 DNA: TGTGCCAGCAGTTTGGGTGACAGGAATGAGCAGTTCTTC; CDR3 protein: CASSLGDRNEQFF
D gene: .; V gene: TRBV10-3; J gene: TRBJ1-2; clone size: .; CDR3 DNA: TGTGCCATCAGTGGAACAGGAGACTATGGCTACACCTTC; CDR3 protein: CAISGTGDYGYTF
D gene: TRBD2; V gene: TRBV5-6; J gene: TRBJ2-7; clone size: .; CDR3 DNA: TGTGCCAGCAGCTTGGTCAGCGGGGATGAGTACTTC; CDR3 protein: CASSLVSGDEYF
D gene: TRBD1; V gene: TRBV10-3; J gene: TRBJ2-7; clone size: .; CDR3 DNA: TGTGCCACTACCGGGACAGGGCGGTCCTACGAGCAGTACTTC; CDR3 protein: CATTGTGRSYEQYF
D gene: .; V gene: TRBV6-1; J gene: TRBJ2-5; clone size: once; CDR3 DNA: TGTGCCAGCAGTGATTACTCCCCCATGTGGGGTGGCGGGGAGACCCAGTACTTC; CDR3 protein: CASSDYSPMWGGGETQYF
D gene: TRBD2; V gene: TRBV5-6; J gene: TRBJ2-3; clone size: .; CDR3 DNA: TGTGCCAGCAGCTTGCGGTCGACTAGCGGCACAGATACGCAGTATTTT; CDR3 protein: CASSLRSTSGTDTQYF
D gene: .; V gene: TRBV9; J gene: TRBJ1-1; clone size: .; CDR3 DNA: TGTGCCAGCAGCGTAACATCGGGGTACTACACTGAAGCTTTCTTT; CDR3 protein: CASSVTSGYYTEAFF
D gene: TRBD1; V gene: TRBV30; J gene: TRBJ2-2; clone size: .; CDR3 DNA: TGTGCCTGGAAGCCGGACAGGCCTACCGGGGAGCTGTTTTTT; CDR3 protein: CAWKPDRPTGELFF
D gene: TRBD1; V gene: TRBV5-6; J gene: TRBJ2-7; clone size: .; CDR3 DNA: TGTGCCAGCAGTCCGTGGGGACAGGGGGACGAGCAGTACTTC; CDR3 protein: CASSPWGQGDEQYF
D gene: TRBD1; V gene: TRBV27; J gene: TRBJ2-7; clone size: .; CDR3 DNA: TGTGCCAGCAGTTTCGACAGGGCGAGGGACGAGCAGTACTTC; CDR3 protein: CASSFDRARDEQYF
D gene: TRBD1; V gene: TRBV10-3; J gene: TRBJ1-6; clone size: .; CDR3 DNA: TGTGCCATCAGTAGCCGGGACAGGGGGTATTCACCCCTCCACTTT; CDR3 protein: CAISSRDRGYSPLHF
D gene: .; V gene: TRBV11-2; J gene: TRBJ2-3; clone size: .; CDR3 DNA: TGTGCCAGCAGCTCCCTGCCACCACAAGATACGCAGTATTTT; CDR3 protein: CASSSLPPQDTQYF
D gene: TRBD1; V gene: TRBV6-1; J gene: TRBJ1-3; clone size: .; CDR3 DNA: TGTGCCAGCAGTGAGGGACAGGGGGGAAACACCATATATTTT; CDR3 protein: CASSEGQGGNTIYF
D gene: .; V gene: TRBV10-1; J gene: TRBJ2-3; clone size: .; CDR3 DNA: TGCGCCACCCAGGGTTTTGGCACAGATACGCAGTATTTT; CDR3 protein: CATQGFGTDTQYF
D gene: .; V gene: TRBV6-5; J gene: TRBJ2-7; clone size: .; CDR3 DNA: TGTGCCAGCAGTCCCCGAGGCAGAAACTACGAGCAGTACTTC; CDR3 protein: CASSPRGRNYEQYF
D gene: .; V gene: TRBV12-1; J gene: TRBJ1-5; clone size: .; CDR3 DNA: TGTGCCAGCAGCTTAGGGACACTCCTAGGGGGCAATCAGCCCCAGCATTTT; CDR3 protein: CASSLGTLLGGNQPQHF
D gene: TRBD1; V gene: TRBV25-1; J gene: TRBJ2-7; clone size: .; CDR3 DNA: TGTGCCAGCAGTGTGACAGGGGGGGGTTACGAGCAGTACTTC; CDR3 protein: CASSVTGGGYEQYF
D gene: .; V gene: TRBV12-3/TRBV12-4; J gene: TRBJ1-2; clone size: .; CDR3 DNA: TGTGCCAGCAGTCCCACTAATAACTATGGCTACACCTTC; CDR3 protein: CASSPTNNYGYTF
D gene: .; V gene: TRBV12-3/TRBV12-4; J gene: TRBJ1-1; clone size: once; CDR3 DNA: TGTGCCTCCTACGGGAATAAAAACACTGAAGCTTTCTTT; CDR3 protein: CASYGNKNTEAFF
D gene: TRBD1; V gene: TRBV5-1; J gene: TRBJ2-7; clone size: few; CDR3 DNA: TGCGCCAGCAGCTTGGAAGACAGGGTTATCGAGCAGTACTTC; CDR3 protein: CASSLEDRVIEQYF
D gene: TRBD2; V gene: TRBV7-9; J gene: TRBJ2-2; clone size: .; CDR3 DNA: TGTGCCAGCACCTATGCTGGGACTACGGGCACCGGGGAGCTGTTTTTT; CDR3 protein: CASTYAGTTGTGELFF
D gene: .; V gene: TRBV5-4; J gene: TRBJ2-3; clone size: once; CDR3 DNA: TGTGCCAGCAGCCACATCACAGATACGCAGTATTTT; CDR3 protein: CASSHITDTQYF
D gene: TRBD1; V gene: TRBV6-5; J gene: TRBJ1-1; clone size: .; CDR3 DNA: TGTGCCAGCAGTTACTCGATATTAGGGACAGGGGAAGCTTTCTTT; CDR3 protein: CASSYSILGTGEAFF
D gene: .; V gene: TRBV29-1; J gene: TRBJ1-2; clone size: .; CDR3 DNA: TGCAGCGTTGGAACTCTCTATGGCTACACCTTC; CDR3 protein: CSVGTLYGYTF
D gene: .; V gene: TRBV6-6; J gene: TRBJ2-7; clone size: .; CDR3 DNA: TGTGCCAGCAGCAACCGGGACTTTCACTACGAGCAGTACTTC; CDR3 protein: CASSNRDFHYEQYF
D gene: TRBD1; V gene: TRBV12-5; J gene: TRBJ2-1; clone size: .; CDR3 DNA: TGTGCTAGCGACCTACGACAGGGGGCTTCCAAGGGCTATGAGCAGTTCTTC; CDR3 protein: CASDLRQGASKGYEQFF
D gene: .; V gene: TRBV7-9; J gene: TRBJ2-3; clone size: .; CDR3 DNA: TGTGCCAGCAGCTTGCTGACAGTTACTAGCACAGATACGCAGTATTTT; CDR3 protein: CASSLLTVTSTDTQYF
D gene: TRBD1; V gene: TRBV2; J gene: TRBJ2-7; clone size: .; CDR3 DNA: TGTGCCAGCAGGCCGGGACAGGGGTCCCACGAGCAGTACTTC; CDR3 protein: CASRPGQGSHEQYF
D gene: TRBD2; V gene: TRBV6-4; J gene: TRBJ2-7; clone size: .; CDR3 DNA: TGTGCCAGCAGTGACTCGAAAAGAGAAACGCCAGCGGGGGGGCGGGAGCAGTACTTC; CDR3 protein: CASSDSKRETPAGGREQYF
D gene: .; V gene: TRBV29-1; J gene: TRBJ2-3; clone size: .; CDR3 DNA: TGCAGCGTTGCTTTGGCAATCACAGATACGCAGTATTTT; CDR3 protein: CSVALAITDTQYF
D gene: TRBD2; V gene: TRBV5-1; J gene: TRBJ2-2; clone size: once; CDR3 DNA: TGCGCCAGCAGCTTGGGCCTAGCGGGTAACACCGGGGAGCTGTTTTTT; CDR3 protein: CASSLGLAGNTGELFF
D gene: .; V gene: TRBV7-3; J gene: TRBJ1-1; clone size: .; CDR3 DNA: TGTGCCAGCAGCTCACAGGAGAACACTGAAGCTTTCTTT; CDR3 protein: CASSSQENTEAFF
D gene: .; V gene: TRBV5-4; J gene: TRBJ1-2; clone size: .; CDR3 DNA: TGTGCCAGCAGCTTCGGGGAAAGTATTTCAGTTGGCTACACCTTC; CDR3 protein: CASSFGESISVGYTF
D gene: .; V gene: TRBV5-6; J gene: TRBJ1-5; clone size: .; CDR3 DNA: TGTGCCAGCAGCTTGGGCGGAAGCAATCAGCCCCAGCATTTT; CDR3 protein: CASSLGGSNQPQHF
D gene: .; V gene: TRBV30; J gene: TRBJ2-7; clone size: .; CDR3 DNA: TGTGCCTGGAGTGCCGAGGATAGACGAGACTACGAGCAGTACTTC; CDR3 protein: CAWSAEDRRDYEQYF
D gene: .; V gene: TRBV30; J gene: TRBJ1-5; clone size: .; CDR3 DNA: TGTGCCTGGAGTGTCTATGGGGGGATCAATCAGCCCCAGCATTTT; CDR3 protein: CAWSVYGGINQPQHF
D gene: .; V gene: TRBV27; J gene: TRBJ2-7; clone size: .; CDR3 DNA: TGTGCCAGCAGTTTTTCGCGGCAGGAGGCCTACGAGCAGTACTTC; CDR3 protein: CASSFSRQEAYEQYF
D gene: .; V gene: TRBV12-3/TRBV12-4; J gene: TRBJ1-1; clone size: .; CDR3 DNA: TGTGCCAGCAGTTTAAATGTGTGGGCAGCAGCTTTCTTT; CDR3 protein: CASSLNVWAAAFF
D gene: .; V gene: TRBV3-1/TRBV3-2; J gene: TRBJ2-2; clone size: .; CDR3 DNA: TGTGCCAGCAGCCAACGGGGTGTGGCCGGGGAGCTGTTTTTT; CDR3 protein: CASSQRGVAGELFF
D gene: .; V gene: TRBV5-5; J gene: TRBJ1-3; clone size: .; CDR3 DNA: TGTGCCAGCAGCCCGGGGCACAGGGTTTTCTACTCTGGAAACACCATATATTTT; CDR3 protein: CASSPGHRVFYSGNTIYF
D gene: .; V gene: TRBV2; J gene: TRBJ1-5; clone size: .; CDR3 DNA: TGTGCCAGCACGGGGGATAGGAATCAGCCCCAGCATTTT; CDR3 protein: CASTGDRNQPQHF
D gene: TRBD2; V gene: TRBV23-1; J gene: TRBJ2-5; clone size: .; CDR3 DNA: TGCGCCAGCAGTCAATCAAGCGGGGGGGAGACCCAGTACTTC; CDR3 protein: CASSQSSGGETQYF
D gene: .; V gene: TRBV5-1; J gene: TRBJ2-3; clone size: few; CDR3 DNA: TGCGCCAGCAGCTTGGCACAGGACACAGATACGCAGTATTTT; CDR3 protein: CASSLAQDTDTQYF
D gene: .; V gene: TRBV6-6; J gene: TRBJ1-2; clone size: .; CDR3 DNA: TGTGCCAGCAGAGATACCCGAGGGTATGGCTACACCTTC; CDR3 protein: CASRDTRGYGYTF
D gene: TRBD2; V gene: TRBV5-6; J gene: TRBJ2-4; clone size: .; CDR3 DNA: TGTGCCAGCAGTCTACTAGCGGGGGCTCTAGCCAAAAACATTCAGTACTTC; CDR3 protein: CASSLLAGALAKNIQYF
D gene: .; V gene: TRBV20-1; J gene: TRBJ1-1; clone size: .; CDR3 DNA: TGCAGTCTAGGGGAGGTCACTGAAGCTTTCTTT; CDR3 protein: CSLGEVTEAFF
D gene: .; V gene: TRBV22-1; J gene: TRBJ2-7; clone size: .; CDR3 DNA: TGTCCTGGGAGCGCCCACCAGTGGAGAGTCTACGAGCAGTACTTC; CDR3 protein: CPGSAHQWRVYEQYF
D gene: .; V gene: TRBV12-3/TRBV12-4; J gene: TRBJ2-7; clone size: few; CDR3 DNA: TGTGCCAGCAGTCTGACAGGTTACGAGCAGTACTTC; CDR3 protein: CASSLTGYEQYF
D gene: .; V gene: TRBV9; J gene: TRBJ1-5; clone size: medium-sized; CDR3 DNA: TGTGCCAGCAGCGTAAGCAGCGGCAGCAATCAGCCCCAGCATTTT; CDR3 protein: CASSVSSGSNQPQHF
D gene: TRBD2; V gene: TRBV7-3; J gene: TRBJ2-5; clone size: .; CDR3 DNA: TGTGCCAGCAGCGACGGGGGGGAAGAGACCCAGTACTTC; CDR3 protein: CASSDGGEETQYF